This T cell receptor (beta chain) was found in a study of CD8 T cells in Susac syndrome. General study findings and limits: The study conceded that relatively few individuals underwent its TCR sequencing and HLA analysis.

A word on this clonotype: The antigen remains unidentified.

A quantity of roughly 0.5 to 1 ug RNA underwent reverse transcription using random hexamers. Amplification of TCR beta CDR3 used immunoSEQ multiplex PCR across 54 Vbeta and 13 Jbeta. MiXCR, applied by TCRdb to the immunoSEQ multiplex PCR reads, yields one record per CDR3 protein. The sample consists of a few hundred thousand distinct CDR3 sequences, around 83% of them appearing once. V dropped 6 bases and J dropped 4 bases, with 6 bases sitting between them. This CDR3 has 11 residues. Germline-derived CDR1 and CDR2 are SQVTM and ANQGSEA. The study sequenced TCR beta in blood CD8+ and CD4+ T cells. In contrast to the negatively isolated CD8+ and CD4+ T cells, TEMRA cells were FACS-enriched.

The sequenced sample consisted of CD8+ T cells from PBMCs. J is TRBJ2-2 and V is TRBV29-1; D is uncertain. This sequence originates from a human donor with multiple sclerosis. The CDR3 sequence: CSVDGTGELFF. In DNA form, the CDR3 reads TGCAGCGTGGACGGCACCGGGGAGCTGTTTTTT.